These 26 T cell receptor beta chains were sequenced from one sample in a study of a mutant IDH1 vaccine in newly diagnosed glioma. Time point defined: baseline, week 1 (first vaccination visit). Treatment described: pre-vaccination baseline after standard-of-care therapy. The assay was immunoSEQ multiplex PCR, and TCRdb's table has in-frame clones only and misses some. This table has some 95,000 clones, around three quarters appearing once. The sample consisted of PBMCs, taken from a glioma patient treated with radiotherapy, temozolomide or both. Source of these receptors: a man aged 35-49 years with glioma.

V and J are TRBV14 and TRBJ2-5, with a possible D match to TRBD1 (6 bases). V lost 3 bases, J lost 5 bases, and 13 bases lay in between. The CDR3 covers 14 residues. Germline CDR1 and CDR2: SGHDN and FVKESK. The CDR3 spells CASSQGARRETQYF. In DNA form, the CDR3 reads TGTGCCAGCAGCCAGGGGGCAAGGAGGGAGACCCAGTACTTC.

The chain joins TRBV5-6 to TRBJ2-5; D unclear. Germline V CDR1 and CDR2: SGHDT, YYEEEE. The CDR3 contains 14 residues. V lost 0 bases and J lost 0, with 6 bases in between. The CDR3 sequence is CASSLVPYQETQYF. The CDR3 DNA follows: TGTGCCAGCAGCTTGGTTCCGTACCAAGAGACCCAGTACTTC.

The chain recombines TRBV29-1 with TRBJ1-2; 8 bases align to TRBD1. The junction had 6 bases not matched to a gene; V was cut back by 7 bases and J by 5 bases. Per the germline V gene, CDR1 is SQVTM and CDR2 is ANQGSEA. This CDR3 region has 12 residues. The CDR3 coding sequence is TGCAGCGCCGTTACAGGGGGATATGGCTACACCTTC. It is translated as CSAVTGGYGYTF.

The chain has TRBV19 and TRBJ2-1, with unresolved D. CDR1 LNHDA and CDR2 SQIVND come from the germline V gene (reference sequence). The length of the CDR3 is 13 residues. The germline V and J ends were trimmed by 9 bases and 8 bases, with 17 bases remaining between them. The CDR3 DNA follows: TGTGCCAGCTCTTATACGGTATCGGATGAGCAGTTCTTC. Translated: CASSYTVSDEQFF.

The chain couples TRBV7-2 to TRBJ2-1, with a tentative D call TRBD2 (6 bases). CDR3 length: 15 amino acids. Looked up from germline, CDR1 is SGHTA and CDR2 is FQGNSA. The V end was cut by 4 bases, the J end by 7 bases, with 17 bases between. CDR3 coding DNA: TGTGCCAGCAGCTGGCTGGGACTCAGCGTAAATGAGCAGTTCTTC. Encoded protein: CASSWLGLSVNEQFF.

This clone occurred a few times. This chain links TRBV4-2 with TRBJ1-4, with 8 positions matching TRBD1. The CDR3 has 14 residues. V shed 1 base and J 8 bases; nucleotides not matched to a gene: 3. The germline gives CDR1 LGHNA, CDR2 YNFKEQ. The CDR3, as DNA: TGTGCCAGCAGCCAAGTCAGGGGGCGGGAAAAACTGTTTTTT. Its protein product is CASSQVRGREKLFF.

The V call is TRBV6-6, the J call TRBJ1-4; D ambiguous. The V gene's germline CDR1 is MNHNY and CDR2 SVGAGI (reference sequence). The CDR3 is 15 amino acids. V shed 10 bases and J shed 7 bases, with 22 bases lying between them. Written as DNA, the CDR3 is TGTGCCACCTCCCTTTTATCCTTCGAAGGTGAAAAACTGTTTTTT. Translating it yields CATSLLSFEGEKLFF.

V is TRBV5-1 and J is TRBJ1-6; D is uncertain. The CDR3 is 14 amino acids. Germline loops: CDR1 SGHRS, CDR2 YFSETQ. Trimming removed 0 bases at V and 3 bases at J, with 4 bases between. This chain's CDR3 is CASSLEGYNSPLHF. CDR3 nucleotide sequence: TGCGCCAGCAGCTTGGAGGGCTATAATTCACCCCTCCACTTT.

The J gene is TRBJ1-5, the V gene TRBV6-6, with 9 bases lining up with TRBD1. This CDR3 has 15 amino acids. After removal of 6 bases from V and 6 bases from J, the junction contained 9 bases not matched to a gene. The germline CDR1 and CDR2 sequences are MNHNY and SVGAGI (reference sequence). The chain's CDR3 is CASSRDRATGQPQHF. Written as DNA, the CDR3 is TGTGCCAGCAGCCGGGACAGGGCAACAGGTCAGCCCCAGCATTTT.

This rearrangement joins TRBV6-4 to TRBJ2-7, with D unresolved. The CDR3 is made up of 12 amino acids. Trimming removed 6 bases from V and 6 bases from J, with 12 bases in between. Per the germline V gene, CDR1 is MRHNA and CDR2 is SNTAGT. CDR3 sequence reads: CASSHALVEQYF. The CDR3 DNA is TGTGCCAGCAGCCATGCGTTGGTCGAGCAGTACTTC.

The chain joins TRBV4-2 to TRBJ1-3; weak D call: TRBD1 (5 bases). This CDR3 is 15 amino acids long. Trimming took off 4 bases at V and 0 bases at J, with 10 bases between the two ends. Germline loops: CDR1 LGHNA, CDR2 YNFKEQ. CDR3 DNA: TGTGCCAGCAGCCGGAGGGGAGACTCTGGAAACACCATATATTTT. It specifies CASSRRGDSGNTIYF.

V is TRBV5-6 and J is TRBJ2-1; D not resolved. The CDR3 consists of 15 residues. With 0 bases removed from V and 12 bases from J, the gap between germline ends came to 19 bases. Germline CDR1 reads SGHDT; CDR2 reads YYEEEE. Here the CDR3 DNA reads TGTGCCAGCAGCTTGGGACCCCGCCCCCAGGAAGGGCAGTTCTTC. Translated: CASSLGPRPQEGQFF. The variable domain in full, with the rest retrieved from reference TRBV5-6 and TRBJ2-1, is DAGVTQSPTHLIKTRGQQVTLRCSPKSGHDTVSWYQQALGQGPQFIFQYYEEEERQRGNFPDRFSGHQFPNYSSELNVNALLLGDSALYLCASSLGPRPQEGQFFGPGTRLTVL.

V gene TRBV4-3 combines with J gene TRBJ1-3; no clear D. Germline lookup yields CDR1 LGHNA and CDR2 YSLEER. V lost 1 base and J 1 base, leaving 5 bases between the germline ends. The CDR3 runs 14 residues. The CDR3 nucleotides are TGCGCCAGCAGCCAAGGGGTTTCTGGAAACACCATATATTTT. Translated, it gives CASSQGVSGNTIYF.

By share of the sample, this clone is medium-sized (0.01 to 0.1%). The chain couples TRBV11-2 to TRBJ1-1; D is ambiguous. In germline, CDR1 is SGHAT, CDR2 FQNNGV. V gave up 6 bases and J gave up 1 base, with 12 bases separating them. This CDR3 has 14 residues. The CDR3 sequence is CASRNSGGNTEAFF. CDR3 bases: TGTGCCAGCAGAAATTCAGGCGGGAACACTGAAGCTTTCTTT.

The rearrangement links TRBV4-2 to TRBJ2-2; TRBD2 agrees at 12 bases. CDR3 length: 17 residues. The germline V gene encodes CDR1 LGHNA and CDR2 YNFKEQ. J was trimmed by 9 bases and V by 3 bases; bases with no gene match: 11. The CDR3 sequence: CASSQGALAGGRRELFF. DNA of the CDR3: TGTGCCAGCAGCCAGGGTGCCCTAGCGGGAGGGCGGAGGGAGCTGTTTTTT.

The chain couples TRBV7-2 to TRBJ1-2, with 7 bases lining up with TRBD1. Trimming removed 1 base from V and 2 bases from J; junction bases left unmatched: 4. Per germline, CDR1 SGHTA and CDR2 FQGNSA. This CDR3 contains 15 residues. Here the CDR3 reads CASSLDNRGNYGYTF. Written as DNA, the CDR3 is TGTGCCAGCAGCTTAGATAACAGGGGCAACTATGGCTACACCTTC.

The chain combines TRBV6-7 with TRBJ1-4; no definite D call. TRBV6-7 is given ORF status, its function remaining uncertain. The CDR3 loop spans 18 amino acids. V was shortened by 3 bases and J by 0 bases, with 17 bases between the two germline ends. In DNA form, the CDR3 reads TGTGCCAGCAGTTATTTAGGGCCGGGAAGTGCAACTAATGAAAAACTGTTTTTT. This encodes CASSYLGPGSATNEKLFF.

The chain carries TRBV7-9 and TRBJ2-7; no reliable D call. V lost 1 base and J lost 5, with 9 bases in between. CDR3 length: 13 residues. Germline V gives CDR1 SEHNR, CDR2 FQNEAQ (reference sequence). The CDR3 coding sequence is TGTGCCAGCAGCTTAGGAATATCGGACGAGCAGTACTTC. This encodes CASSLGISDEQYF. Combining the CDR3 with reference TRBV7-9 and TRBJ2-7 gives the whole variable domain DTGVSQNPRHKITKRGQNVTFRCDPISEHNRLYWYRQTLGQGPEFLTYFQNEAQLEKSRLLSDRFSAERPKGSFSTLEIQRTEQGDSAMYLCASSLGISDEQYFGPGTRLTVT.

Regarding this clone: At one end, the junction sequence differs from germline, possibly due to a read error. This chain links TRBV19 with TRBJ2-7; 7 bases align to TRBD2. Looked up from germline, CDR1 is LNHDA and CDR2 is SQIVND (reference sequence). The CDR3 is 14 amino acids. In DNA, the CDR3 is TGTGCCAGTAGTCGGTGGCGGGAGTCCTCCGAGCAGTACTTC. It encodes CASSRWRESSEQYF.

The gene calls are TRBV30 and TRBJ1-5; the match to TRBD1 covers 10 bases. The J segment lost 5 bases and the V segment lost 3 bases, leaving 7 bases of the junction unmatched. Germline values: CDR1 GTSNPN, CDR2 SVGIG (reference sequence). This CDR3 region has 15 residues. The CDR3 DNA sequence: TGTGCCTGGAGGAGTGCCGGGACAGGGGATCAGCCCCAGCATTTT. This encodes CAWRSAGTGDQPQHF.

The table lists this clone with a few counts. This chain connects TRBV4-3 to TRBJ2-2; D may correspond to TRBD1 or TRBD2 (5 bases each). The CDR3 is made up of 16 amino acids. Germline V gene sequence: CDR1 LGHNA, CDR2 YSLEER. V shed 7 bases and J shed 1 base, with 16 bases lying between them. The CDR3 loop reads CASTKVGTKNTGELFF. The CDR3 DNA reads TGCGCCAGCACCAAAGTTGGGACGAAGAACACCGGGGAGCTGTTTTTT.

The chain combines TRBV13 with TRBJ2-1; 12 bases match TRBD2. Per germline, CDR1 PRHDT and CDR2 FYEKMQ (reference sequence). The J segment lost 15 bases and the V segment lost 5 bases, leaving 14 bases of the junction unmatched. The CDR3 contains 15 residues. The CDR3 here is CASSTRGLAGRIGFF. The CDR3 region has the DNA TGTGCCAGCAGCACCCGAGGACTAGCGGGGAGAATTGGGTTCTTC.

The chain recombines TRBV29-1 with TRBJ2-4; no clear D. The CDR3 spans 14 residues. Germline assignment: CDR1 SQVTM and CDR2 ANQGSEA. Between the trimmed V and J ends, which lost 7 bases and 0 bases, there was a span of 13 bases. The CDR3 spells CSANHTRAKNIQYF. The CDR3 DNA sequence: TGCAGCGCAAATCACACCAGAGCCAAAAACATTCAGTACTTC.

This clone came up a few times. The V gene is TRBV4-2, the J gene TRBJ1-1; D possibly corresponds to TRBD1 (5 bases). The CDR3 loop spans 14 amino acids. CDR1 is LGHNA and CDR2 is YNFKEQ in the germline V gene. Deletions cut 2 bases from V and 4 bases from J, with 11 bases between. This CDR3 reads CASSQIQGPTEAFF. CDR3 DNA: TGTGCCAGCAGCCAAATTCAGGGACCCACTGAAGCTTTCTTT.

The V call is TRBV19, the J call TRBJ1-2, with 9 bases aligning to TRBD1. The junction had 1 base not matched to a gene; V was cut back by 3 bases and J by 5 bases. The germline gives CDR1 LNHDA, CDR2 SQIVND (reference sequence). The CDR3 covers 13 residues. The CDR3 sequence is CASSIGQGYGYTF. The CDR3 DNA is TGTGCCAGTAGTATCGGACAGGGGTATGGCTACACCTTC.

The chain has TRBV28 and TRBJ2-7, with D hard to call. Germline V lookup: CDR1 MDHEN, CDR2 SYDVKM. The CDR3 runs 11 residues. V lost 2 bases and J 7 bases, leaving 6 bases between the germline ends. CDR3 residues: CASSLMGEQYF. The CDR3, as DNA: TGTGCCAGCAGTTTAATGGGTGAGCAGTACTTC.